These 32 T cell receptor beta chains originate from one sample sequenced in a study of shared clonotypes between healthy human individuals. Method: immunoSEQ multiplex PCR; TCRdb's copy keeps in-frame clones and lacks some. This sample yields a few hundred thousand clones, of which roughly 72% are seen a single time; around 11% belongs to the top ten. Input material: PBMCs. These receptors all come from a woman aged 40 to 50 in good health. Some clones in this sample may be carry-over from other donors' samples.

The sample holds many counts of this clone. The chain recombines TRBV5-1 with TRBJ2-1; the D is unclear. Trimming removed 0 bases at V and 1 base at J, with 11 bases between. This CDR3 spans 16 amino acids. Germline V gene data show CDR1 as SGHRS and CDR2 as YFSETQ. CDR3 DNA: TGCGCCAGCAGCTTGGATCCGGTGGGGTCCTACAATGAGCAGTTCTTC. This codes for CASSLDPVGSYNEQFF.

This clone occurred a few times. This rearrangement joins TRBV9 to TRBJ1-4; D gene unclear. The CDR3 extends over 17 amino acids. From germline, CDR1 is SGDLS and CDR2 YYNGEE. V lost 0 bases and J 5 bases, leaving 17 bases between the germline ends. CDR3 bases: TGTGCCAGCAGCGTAGAGCCCGATCTCCGCGGGAATGAAAAACTGTTTTTT. This encodes CASSVEPDLRGNEKLFF.

V gene TRBV7-3 combines with J gene TRBJ2-1; 10 bases align to TRBD1. This CDR3 has 18 residues. The V gene end was trimmed by 2 bases and the J gene end by 3 bases; junction bases not matched to a gene: 10. Germline V gene lookup returns CDR1 SGHTA and CDR2 FQGTGA. The CDR3 nucleotides are TGTGCCAGCAGCTTAGTCCCCGCCAGGGACAGGGGCTACAATGAGCAGTTCTTC. It yields the protein CASSLVPARDRGYNEQFF.

In the case of this clone: In the same sample, other DNA sequences code for this CDR3. This rearrangement joins TRBV30 to TRBJ1-5, with D hard to call. In germline, CDR1 is GTSNPN, CDR2 SVGIG (reference sequence). CDR3 length: 17 amino acids. V gave up 2 bases and J gave up 4 bases, with 21 bases separating them. CDR3 amino acids: CAWSPPRGPLGNQPQHF. The CDR3 nucleotides read TGTGCCTGGAGTCCACCCCGTGGCCCATTAGGGAATCAGCCCCAGCATTTT.

This clone has only a few counts. V is TRBV18 and J is TRBJ1-2, with a tentative D call TRBD1 (5 bases). The CDR3 contains 13 residues. V lost 6 bases and J lost 1, with 9 bases in between. CDR1 is KGHSH and CDR2 is LQKENI in the germline V gene. CDR3 protein: CASSPDNNYGYTF. As DNA, the CDR3 is TGTGCCAGCTCCCCGGACAATAACTATGGCTACACCTTC.

The rearrangement uses TRBV5-4 and TRBJ2-5; 9 bases fit TRBD2. V shed 0 bases and J 5 bases; nucleotides not matched to a gene: 11. From germline, CDR1 is SGHNT and CDR2 YYREEE (reference sequence). The CDR3 loop spans 17 amino acids. This chain's CDR3 is CASSLAPTSGMGETQYF. The DNA of the CDR3 is TGTGCCAGCAGCTTGGCCCCGACTAGCGGAATGGGGGAGACCCAGTACTTC.

The chain employs TRBV6-1 and TRBJ2-7; 8 bases align to TRBD2. J lost 6 bases, V lost 8 bases, and 6 bases had no gene match. The germline gives CDR1 MNHNS, CDR2 SASEGT. The CDR3 length is 12 residues. The CDR3 protein is CASRGLEPEQYF. In DNA, the CDR3 is TGTGCCAGCCGGGGACTAGAGCCCGAGCAGTACTTC.

This rearrangement joins TRBV5-6 to TRBJ1-2; no reliable D call. Germline loops: CDR1 SGHDT, CDR2 YYEEEE. The CDR3 has 15 residues. Trimming shortened V by 2 bases and J by 5 bases, and 16 bases separated the two germline ends. The CDR3 nucleotides read TGTGCCAGCAGCTTACTCCATCAGTGGGGATATGGCTACACCTTC. Residues: CASSLLHQWGYGYTF.

The V gene is TRBV7-9, the J gene TRBJ2-1, with D perhaps matching TRBD1 (5 bases). This CDR3 contains 14 residues. CDR1 SEHNR and CDR2 FQNEAQ come from the germline V gene (reference sequence). Trimming stripped 7 bases from V and 4 bases from J, with 14 bases between. For the CDR3, the DNA is TGTGCCAGCACCCCGCAGGGAACGTACAATGAGCAGTTCTTC. It codes for CASTPQGTYNEQFF.

This chain uses TRBV28 with TRBJ1-4; D uncertain. With 3 bases removed from V and 3 bases from J, the gap between germline ends came to 5 bases. The CDR3 consists of 13 residues. The germline V gene has CDR1 MDHEN and CDR2 SYDVKM. CDR3 in DNA: TGTGCCAGCAGTTTCGGGTCTAATGAAAAACTGTTTTTT. Protein sequence: CASSFGSNEKLFF. Complete variable domain (other parts from reference TRBV28 and TRBJ1-4): DVKVTQSSRYLVKRTGEKVFLECVQDMDHENMFWYRQDPGLGLRLIYFSYDVKMKEKGDIPEGYSVSREKKERFSLILESASTNQTSMYLCASSFGSNEKLFFGSGTQLSVL.

The chain has TRBV6-1 and TRBJ1-5; maybe TRBD1 (6 bases). The CDR3 is 15 amino acids. The V end was cut by 8 bases, the J end by 2 bases, with 16 bases between. Looked up from germline, CDR1 is MNHNS and CDR2 is SASEGT. The CDR3 DNA reads TGTGCCAGCGACATACAAGCAGGGGGCAATCAGCCCCAGCATTTT. This translates into CASDIQAGGNQPQHF.

Concerning this clone: The sample contains more than one DNA sequence encoding this CDR3. V usage is TRBV28 and J usage is TRBJ1-5; D unclear. CDR1 is MDHEN and CDR2 is SYDVKM in the germline V gene. The germline V and J ends were trimmed by 9 bases and 3 bases, with 9 bases remaining between them. The CDR3 contains 12 residues. Written as DNA, the CDR3 is TGTGCCAGTGGCAGCAACAATCAGCCCCAGCATTTT. Translated, it gives CASGSNNQPQHF.

V usage is TRBV6-4 and J usage is TRBJ2-1; unclear D gene. The CDR3 has 15 residues. Germline lookup yields CDR1 MRHNA and CDR2 SNTAGT. The germline V and J ends were trimmed by 3 bases and 4 bases, with 13 bases remaining between them. The CDR3 sequence: CASSDVAYPYNEQFF. The DNA for the CDR3 is TGTGCCAGCAGTGATGTAGCATACCCTTACAATGAGCAGTTCTTC.

The chain couples TRBV6-5 to TRBJ2-7, with 8 nucleotides matching TRBD2. The CDR3 covers 15 residues. Losses at the gene ends were 2 bases for V and 6 bases for J; bases not matched to a gene: 9. Germline loops: CDR1 MNHEY, CDR2 SVGAGI. As DNA, the CDR3 is TGTGCCAGCAGTTACGCCGGGAGGGGGATTGGCGAGCAGTACTTC. Protein: CASSYAGRGIGEQYF.

The V and J genes are TRBV7-9 and TRBJ2-5; the match to TRBD2 covers 10 bases. After removal of 1 base from V and 6 bases from J, the junction contained 8 bases not matched to a gene. Looked up from germline, CDR1 is SEHNR and CDR2 is FQNEAQ (reference sequence). The CDR3 consists of 16 residues. CDR3 sequence reads: CASSLEAGGPAQTQYF. DNA of the CDR3: TGTGCCAGCAGCTTAGAAGCGGGAGGGCCTGCCCAGACCCAGTACTTC.

This sequence joins TRBV18 and TRBJ2-1; D perhaps matches TRBD2 (5 bases). The CDR3 has 13 residues. V lost 3 bases to trimming and J lost 5 bases, with 8 bases between them. Germline V gene lookup returns CDR1 KGHSH and CDR2 LQKENI. CDR3 sequence reads: CASSPTSDNEQFF. For the CDR3, the DNA is TGTGCCAGCTCACCCACTAGTGACAATGAGCAGTTCTTC.

The J gene is TRBJ1-4, the V gene TRBV19, with D hard to call. Germline CDR1 LNHDA, CDR2 SQIVND (reference sequence). CDR3 length equals 15 residues. The V and J ends lost 5 bases and 4 bases respectively, with 14 bases between them. CDR3 residues: CASSYRDNRNEKLFF. CDR3 bases: TGTGCCAGTAGTTACCGGGATAACCGTAATGAAAAACTGTTTTTT.

In DNA form, the CDR3 reads TGTGCCAGCAGCTTATGGAACACCGGGGAGCTGTTTTTT. Its protein product is CASSLWNTGELFF. The rearrangement uses TRBV11-3 and TRBJ2-2; D gene unclear. Trimming cost V 2 bases and J 1 base, with 2 bases left between them. CDR1 is SGHNT, CDR2 YENEEA, per germline. The CDR3 contains 13 residues.

V and J are TRBV15 and TRBJ2-7; 8 bases match TRBD2. Germline CDR1 LNHNV, CDR2 YYDKDF (reference sequence). CDR3 size: 15 residues. The junction had 2 bases not matched to a gene; V was cut back by 0 bases and J by 1 base. The CDR3 loop reads CATSRDSGASYEQYF. For the CDR3, the DNA is TGTGCCACCAGCAGAGATAGCGGGGCATCCTACGAGCAGTACTTC.

The chain uses TRBV9 and TRBJ2-5; TRBD2 is a possible D gene (5 bases). The J call may be incorrect, as the DNA end agrees better with TRBJ2-7. This CDR3 is built from 15 residues. Germline CDR1 and CDR2: SGDLS and YYNGEE. The CDR3 region has the DNA TGTGCCAGCAGCGTAGAGGGTAGCGCCAACTACGAGCAGTACTTC. Encoded protein: CASSVEGSANYEQYF.

The chain carries TRBV7-9 and TRBJ2-1; 9 bases align to TRBD2. The CDR3 sequence is 19 residues long. The V segment lost 6 bases and the J segment 1 base; nucleotides outside the gene matches: 16. Per germline, CDR1 SEHNR and CDR2 FQNEAQ (reference sequence). CDR3 coding DNA: TGTGCCAGCAGTCCGTACCCGGGACTAGCTAGGGAATCCTACAATGAGCAGTTCTTC. Translating gives CASSPYPGLARESYNEQFF.

The chain carries TRBV28 and TRBJ2-7; TRBD1 aligns across 12 bases. J gave up 5 bases and V 4 bases, and 9 bases lay outside the gene matches. This CDR3 region has 16 residues. Germline CDR1 MDHEN, CDR2 SYDVKM. The CDR3 spells CASSSTGQGASNEQYF. In DNA, the CDR3 is TGTGCCAGCAGTTCGACGGGACAGGGGGCGAGTAACGAGCAGTACTTC.

This chain links TRBV14 with TRBJ1-4; no definite D call. Germline values: CDR1 SGHDN, CDR2 FVKESK. CDR3 length: 16 amino acids. V was shortened by 6 bases and J by 8 bases, with 22 bases between the two germline ends. The CDR3 spells CASRALWVWVKEKLFF. DNA for the CDR3: TGTGCCAGCAGAGCCTTGTGGGTCTGGGTTAAGGAAAAACTGTTTTTT.

There are a few counts of this clone. The V call is TRBV4-1, the J call TRBJ1-4; D gene unclear. The CDR3 sequence is 11 residues long. Per the germline V gene, CDR1 is MGHRA and CDR2 is YSYEKL. V dropped 3 bases and J dropped 5 bases, with 1 base sitting between them. CDR3 region: CASSQNEKLFF. For the CDR3, the DNA is TGCGCCAGCAGCCAGAATGAAAAACTGTTTTTT.

This chain uses TRBV9 with TRBJ1-4; no reliable D call. The CDR3 runs 16 residues. V was clipped by 3 bases and J by 3 bases, with 15 bases between them. CDR1 is SGDLS and CDR2 is YYNGEE in the germline V gene. CDR3 nucleotide sequence: TGTGCCAGCAGCGCGAGGCCGGGCGGGGCTAATGAAAAACTGTTTTTT. Amino acids: CASSARPGGANEKLFF.

The chain couples TRBV28 to TRBJ1-2; no clear D gene. V dropped 5 bases and J dropped 6 bases, with 16 bases sitting between them. Germline loops: CDR1 MDHEN, CDR2 SYDVKM. There are 14 residues in the CDR3. The CDR3 is CASSPWSRLHGYTF. The CDR3 DNA follows: TGTGCCAGCAGTCCATGGAGCAGGTTGCATGGCTACACCTTC.

This clone was counted a few times. V and J are TRBV28 and TRBJ2-7; D possibly matches TRBD1 or TRBD2 (7 bases each). Per the germline V gene, CDR1 is MDHEN and CDR2 is SYDVKM. The V end was cut by 11 bases, the J end by 6 bases, with 20 bases between. CDR3 length: 13 residues. The CDR3 here is CAGGGTATTEQYF. CDR3 bases: TGTGCCGGGGGGGGGACAGCCACCACCGAGCAGTACTTC. Complete variable domain (other parts from reference TRBV28 and TRBJ2-7): DVKVTQSSRYLVKRTGEKVFLECVQDMDHENMFWYRQDPGLGLRLIYFSYDVKMKEKGDIPEGYSVSREKKERFSLILESASTNQTSMYLCAGGGTATTEQYFGPGTRLTVT.

The chain has TRBV28 and TRBJ2-2; D is undetermined. The CDR3 covers 14 residues. CDR1 and CDR2 from the germline V gene are MDHEN and SYDVKM. V was shortened by 4 bases and J by 2 bases, with 8 bases between the two germline ends. The CDR3 nucleotides are TGTGCCAGCAGTTCCCCTTCCAACACCGGGGAGCTGTTTTTT. It yields the protein CASSSPSNTGELFF.

V gene TRBV28 combines with J gene TRBJ2-7; weak D call: TRBD1 (6 bases). V dropped 6 bases and J dropped 1 base, with 10 bases sitting between them. The germline CDR1 and CDR2 sequences are MDHEN and SYDVKM. The CDR3 consists of 13 residues. The chain's CDR3 is CASRAQGSYEQYF. CDR3 coding DNA: TGTGCCAGCAGAGCACAGGGATCCTACGAGCAGTACTTC.

J is TRBJ1-2 and V is TRBV5-4, with D unclear. This CDR3 is built from 12 residues. V was pared by 5 bases and J by 7 bases, with 12 bases between. Per germline, CDR1 SGHNT and CDR2 YYREEE (reference sequence). The chain's CDR3 is CASSWEVSGYTF. The CDR3 DNA sequence: TGTGCCAGCAGTTGGGAGGTATCTGGCTACACCTTC.

The chain has TRBV10-3 and TRBJ2-5; the match to TRBD2 covers 7 bases. CDR3 length equals 13 residues. With 6 bases clipped from V and 5 bases from J, the junction kept 6 bases outside the gene matches. From germline, CDR1 is ENHRY and CDR2 SYGVKD. The CDR3 region is CAIRGRDWETQYF. CDR3 nucleotides: TGTGCCATCAGAGGGAGGGATTGGGAGACCCAGTACTTC.

This rearrangement joins TRBV4-2 to TRBJ1-3; D gene unclear. The ends were cut back, 3 bases at V and 0 bases at J, with 6 bases in the middle. In germline, CDR1 is LGHNA, CDR2 YNFKEQ. The CDR3 runs to 14 residues. CDR3 DNA sequence: TGTGCCAGCAGCCATGATACCTCTGGAAACACCATATATTTT. Residues: CASSHDTSGNTIYF.